Below, 20 T cell receptor beta chains from the same sample are listed, as sequenced in a study of T cell responses to AZD1222 COVID-19 vaccine. TCRdb keeps only in-frame clones here, not all; method: immunoSEQ multiplex PCR. The sample includes over 85,000 clones, about 88% seen only once; the top ten take more than 1.5%. The input for sequencing was peripheral blood, taken on day 0 of AZD1222 vaccination. The receptors shown here come from an adult in good health.

The V and J genes are TRBV19 and TRBJ2-1; TRBD1 matches 8 bases. This CDR3 is built from 13 residues. V shed 3 bases, J shed 10 bases, and the junction held 5 bases outside the gene matches. From germline, CDR1 is LNHDA and CDR2 SQIVND (reference sequence). CDR3 sequence (DNA): TGTGCCAGTAGTATGGGGACAGGCAGGGAGCAGTTCTTC. It encodes CASSMGTGREQFF. Full variable domain (missing parts from reference TRBV19 and TRBJ2-1): DGGITQSPKYLFRKEGQNVTLSCEQNLNHDAMYWYRQDPGQGLRLIYYSQIVNDFQKGDIAEGYSVSREKKESFPLTVTSAQKNPTAFYLCASSMGTGREQFFGPGTRLTVL.

The rearrangement links TRBV27 to TRBJ2-4; D not resolved. The V end lost 6 bases, the J end lost 3 bases, and 9 bases lay between the germline ends. CDR1 and CDR2 from the germline V gene are MNHEY and SMNVEV (reference sequence). There are 13 residues in the CDR3. CDR3 protein: CASRGYGKNIQYF. The CDR3 region has the DNA TGTGCCAGCAGGGGGTATGGCAAAAACATTCAGTACTTC.

The chain uses TRBV7-2 and TRBJ1-4; TRBD1 is a possible D gene (5 bases). The V gene's germline CDR1 is SGHTA and CDR2 FQGNSA. Deletions cut 4 bases from V and 5 bases from J, with 14 bases between. This CDR3 contains 15 residues. CDR3 coding DNA: TGTGCCAGCAGCTGGACCGGGGGGTTCAATGAAAAACTGTTTTTT. Protein: CASSWTGGFNEKLFF.

The chain recombines TRBV14 with TRBJ2-1, with TRBD2 as a possible D gene (6 bases). Per the germline V gene, CDR1 is SGHDN and CDR2 is FVKESK. This CDR3 spans 18 amino acids. Trimming cost V 2 bases and J 0 bases, with 17 bases left between them. CDR3 amino acids: CASSQSPASVSSYNEQFF. The CDR3 DNA reads TGTGCCAGCAGCCAAAGCCCCGCTAGCGTTAGCTCCTACAATGAGCAGTTCTTC. Using reference TRBV14 and TRBJ2-1 for the parts outside the CDR3, the full variable domain is EAGVTQFPSHSVIEKGQTVTLRCDPISGHDNLYWYRRVMGKEIKFLLHFVKESKQDESGMPNNRFLAERTGGTYSTLKVQPAELEDSGVYFCASSQSPASVSSYNEQFFGPGTRLTVL.

The chain joins TRBV6-6 to TRBJ1-5; D is unresolved. The CDR3 runs 15 residues. Germline V lookup: CDR1 MNHNY, CDR2 SVGAGI (reference sequence). V shed 8 bases and J shed 1 base, with 15 bases lying between them. CDR3 protein: CASVVPQKSNQPQHF. The CDR3 nucleotides are TGTGCCAGCGTAGTGCCGCAGAAGAGCAATCAGCCCCAGCATTTT.

The chain recombines TRBV3-1 (or the pseudogene TRBV3-2) with TRBJ1-1; no firm D call. This CDR3 comprises 15 residues. CDR1 and CDR2 from the germline V gene are LGHDT and YNNKEL (reference sequence). V was trimmed by 4 bases and J by 0 bases, leaving 12 bases between them. CDR3 region: CASSPMGILNTEAFF. The CDR3 DNA reads as TGTGCCAGCAGCCCTATGGGGATTTTGAACACTGAAGCTTTCTTT.

The chain links TRBV25-1 to TRBJ1-2, with D perhaps TRBD1 (5 bases). Germline values: CDR1 MGHDK, CDR2 SYGVNS. Trimming shortened V by 6 bases and J by 4 bases, and 15 bases separated the two germline ends. The CDR3 is made up of 14 amino acids. The CDR3 is CASRSRVVGYGYTF. DNA for the CDR3: TGTGCCAGCAGATCCAGGGTCGTAGGCTATGGCTACACCTTC.

The V and J genes are TRBV19 and TRBJ1-4; TRBD1 might be the D (5 bases). V dropped 7 bases and J dropped 0 bases, with 18 bases sitting between them. CDR1 is LNHDA and CDR2 is SQIVND in the germline V gene (reference sequence). CDR3 size: 17 residues. The chain's CDR3 is CASNRGLVLATNEKLFF. CDR3 sequence (DNA): TGTGCCAGTAACCGGGGCCTAGTTTTAGCAACTAATGAAAAACTGTTTTTT.

The chain joins TRBV5-1 to TRBJ1-2, with D tentatively TRBD1 (5 bases). The CDR3 extends over 14 amino acids. V shed 0 bases and J shed 6 bases, with 12 bases lying between them. The germline gives CDR1 SGHRS, CDR2 YFSETQ. Here the CDR3 reads CASSLVSGQDGYTF. DNA of the CDR3: TGCGCCAGCAGCTTGGTGTCAGGGCAAGATGGCTACACCTTC.

This chain connects TRBV4-1 to TRBJ1-2; D might be TRBD1 (6 bases). The CDR3 extends over 15 amino acids. V lost 4 bases to trimming and J lost 6 bases, with 18 bases between them. Germline CDR1 is MGHRA and CDR2 is YSYEKL. CDR3 in DNA: TGCGCCAGCAGCCCCCCAGCGAGGGGGGGAAATGGCTACACCTTC. Its translation: CASSPPARGGNGYTF.

CDR3 bases: TGTGCCGGAAGGGACTTTTTGAACTATGGCTACACCTTC. Amino acid sequence: CAGRDFLNYGYTF. The genes are TRBV30 and TRBJ1-2; D is possibly TRBD1 (5 bases). The germline V and J ends were trimmed by 8 bases and 2 bases, with 15 bases remaining between them. The CDR3 sequence is 13 residues long. Germline V gene data show CDR1 as GTSNPN and CDR2 as SVGIG (reference sequence).

The chain links TRBV9 to TRBJ2-3; D gene uncertain. CDR3 size: 12 residues. Between the trimmed V and J ends, which lost 7 bases and 4 bases, there was a span of 10 bases. Germline V gene data show CDR1 as SGDLS and CDR2 as YYNGEE. This CDR3 reads CASGLNPDTQYF. The CDR3 DNA sequence: TGTGCCAGCGGGCTTAATCCAGATACGCAGTATTTT.

The chain links TRBV7-9 to TRBJ1-4, with 10 bases fitting TRBD1. V lost 4 bases and J lost 6; bases outside the gene matches: 2. This CDR3 is built from 14 residues. Germline V gene lookup returns CDR1 SEHNR and CDR2 FQNEAQ (reference sequence). Written as DNA, the CDR3 is TGTGCCAGCAGCTGGACAGGGGGGGATGAAAAACTGTTTTTT. Translation gives CASSWTGGDEKLFF.

The V gene is TRBV29-1, the J gene TRBJ1-3, with D uncertain. Per germline, CDR1 SQVTM and CDR2 ANQGSEA. The ends were cut back, 7 bases at V and 0 bases at J, with 10 bases in the middle. The CDR3 covers 13 residues. The CDR3 protein is CSARIISGNTIYF. The CDR3 DNA is TGCAGCGCCCGTATCATCTCTGGAAACACCATATATTTT. The whole variable domain, remainder taken from reference TRBV29-1 and TRBJ1-3, is SAVISQKPSRDICQRGTSLTIQCQVDSQVTMMFWYRQQPGQSLTLIATANQGSEATYESGFVIDKFPISRPNLTFSTLTVSNMSPEDSSIYLCSARIISGNTIYFGEGSWLTVV.

The chain recombines TRBV4-1 with TRBJ1-1; possibly TRBD1 for D (5 bases). Germline V gene lookup returns CDR1 MGHRA and CDR2 YSYEKL. This CDR3 has 13 residues. Trimming removed 4 bases from V and 7 bases from J, with 13 bases in between. The CDR3 spells CASSPGTAYEAFF. The CDR3 region has the DNA TGCGCCAGCAGCCCCGGGACGGCCTATGAAGCTTTCTTT.

This chain links TRBV29-1 with TRBJ1-4; a weak D match, TRBD1 (5 bases). Trimming took 0 bases from V and 8 from J, leaving 13 bases between them. The CDR3 has 14 amino acids. Germline loops: CDR1 SQVTM, CDR2 ANQGSEA. The CDR3 loop is CSVEDGGGREKLFF. DNA of the CDR3: TGCAGCGTTGAAGATGGCGGGGGACGGGAAAAACTGTTTTTT. Full variable domain (remainder filled in from reference TRBV29-1 and TRBJ1-4): SAVISQKPSRDICQRGTSLTIQCQVDSQVTMMFWYRQQPGQSLTLIATANQGSEATYESGFVIDKFPISRPNLTFSTLTVSNMSPEDSSIYLCSVEDGGGREKLFFGSGTQLSVL.

This chain joins TRBV30 and TRBJ1-2; D is ambiguous. Trimming left V 3 bases short and J 2 bases short, with 10 bases between. The CDR3 is 13 amino acids. Germline-derived CDR1 and CDR2 are GTSNPN and SVGIG (reference sequence). CDR3 coding DNA: TGTGCCTGGAGCCTGCAAGGGAACTATGGCTACACCTTC. Amino acid sequence: CAWSLQGNYGYTF.

The CDR3 region is CASSESSGANYGYTF. CDR3 DNA sequence: TGCGCCAGCAGTGAGTCGAGCGGGGCCAACTATGGCTACACCTTC. This chain connects TRBV10-2 to TRBJ1-2, with D possibly being TRBD1 (5 bases). The CDR3 length is 15 residues. Germline-derived CDR1 and CDR2 are WSHSY and SAAADI. Trimming pared 0 bases from V and 2 bases from J, leaving 10 bases between.

The V call is TRBV6-2 or TRBV6-3, the J call TRBJ2-2; 12 bases match TRBD2. The germline V gene encodes CDR1 MNHEY and CDR2 SVGEGT. This CDR3 has 20 residues. With 6 bases clipped from V and 7 bases from J, the junction kept 21 bases outside the gene matches. This chain's CDR3 is CASSSLDLAGGPRNIGELFF. CDR3 DNA: TGTGCCAGCAGCTCCCTCGATCTAGCGGGAGGGCCTAGAAATATCGGGGAGCTGTTTTTT.

The chain links TRBV5-4 to TRBJ1-5, with TRBD1 matching 7 bases. Germline-derived CDR1 and CDR2 are SGHNT and YYREEE (reference sequence). J gave up 0 bases and V 4 bases, and 13 bases lay outside the gene matches. The CDR3 loop spans 18 amino acids. The CDR3, as DNA: TGTGCCAGCAGCCGACGACAGGGTTCGGGTAATAGCAATCAGCCCCAGCATTTT. Translation: CASSRRQGSGNSNQPQHF.